One sample yielded the 23 T cell receptor beta chains listed below, sequenced in a study of T cell repertoires in cytomegalovirus infection. Their antigens remain unidentified. A single record per CDR3 protein comes from TCRdb applying MiXCR to the reads. Of under 95,000 distinct CDR3 sequences in the sample, approximately 45% were seen once. The material was CD8+ T cells from cultured PBMCs, obtained from culture after CMV antigen stimulation. These receptors came from a human donor in good health (CMV status not recorded). Some clones in this sample may be carry-over from other donors' samples.

The sample holds a few counts of this clonotype. The chain joins TRBV28 to TRBJ2-7; TRBD1 agrees at 10 bases. This CDR3 has 15 amino acids. Trimming cost V 4 bases and J 6 bases; bases outside gene matches: 9. CDR1 and CDR2 (germline): MDHEN, SYDVKM. The CDR3: CASSSPVTGGVEQYF. The CDR3, as DNA: TGTGCCAGCAGTTCCCCGGTGACAGGGGGCGTCGAGCAGTACTTC.

The CDR3 bases are TGTGCCAGCAGTTTTAGTGGCACCGGGGAGCTGTTTTTT. It yields the protein CASSFSGTGELFF. The chain carries TRBV27 and TRBJ2-2; no clear D. With 3 bases removed from V and 4 bases from J, the gap between germline ends came to 6 bases. Germline V gene data show CDR1 as MNHEY and CDR2 as SMNVEV (reference sequence). The CDR3 sequence is 13 residues long.

This chain connects TRBV29-1 to TRBJ2-6, with a possible D match to TRBD2 (6 bases). The CDR3 contains 15 residues. The germline CDR1 and CDR2 sequences are SQVTM and ANQGSEA. Trimming shortened V by 6 bases and J by 0 bases, and 12 bases separated the two germline ends. The DNA of the CDR3 is TGCAGCGTGGCCGGGGGAGGCTCTGGGGCCAACGTCCTGACTTTC. Translation gives CSVAGGGSGANVLTF.

This chain links TRBV2 with TRBJ2-1; D perhaps matches TRBD2 (6 bases). The CDR3 covers 14 residues. Between the trimmed V and J ends, which lost 7 bases and 7 bases, there was a span of 17 bases. Germline lookup yields CDR1 SNHLY and CDR2 FYNNEI. The CDR3 nucleotides read TGTGCCAGCAAGGGTACGGTCGCGGGAAATGAGCAGTTCTTC. It encodes CASKGTVAGNEQFF.

The CDR3 nucleotides are TGCAGTGCTAGAGTAGGGTTGGGGCTAGAGTACAATGAGCAGTTCTTC. Its protein is CSARVGLGLEYNEQFF. The chain employs TRBV20-1 and TRBJ2-1, with a tentative D call TRBD1 (5 bases). The V end lost 1 base, the J end lost 4 bases, and 17 bases lay between the germline ends. In germline, CDR1 is DFQATT, CDR2 SNEGSKA (reference sequence). The CDR3 length is 16 residues.

This clonotype has a handful of counts. The chain has TRBV2 and TRBJ2-5, with TRBD2 matching over 8 bases. Germline values: CDR1 SNHLY, CDR2 FYNNEI. J lost 0 bases, V lost 7 bases, and 4 bases had no gene match. The CDR3 spans 14 residues. The CDR3 DNA reads as TGTGCCAGCAAGGTAGCGGGGTACCAAGAGACCCAGTACTTC. Residues: CASKVAGYQETQYF. The complete variable domain, with remaining parts taken from reference TRBV2 and TRBJ2-5, reads EPEVTQTPSHQVTQMGQEVILRCVPISNHLYFYWYRQILGQKVEFLVSFYNNEISEKSEIFDDQFSVERPDGSNFTLKIRSTKLEDSAMYFCASKVAGYQETQYFGPGTRLLVL.

This clonotype was picked up a small number of times. The rearrangement links TRBV27 to TRBJ2-1; 7 bases align to TRBD1. The CDR3 loop spans 16 amino acids. CDR1 is MNHEY, CDR2 SMNVEV, per germline (reference sequence). The ends lost 0 bases at V and 5 bases at J; junction bases unmatched: 7. CDR3 sequence (DNA): TGTGCCAGCAGTTTATCGGACAGGTTATCTGACAATGAGCAGTTCTTC. Encoded protein: CASSLSDRLSDNEQFF.

This clonotype has a handful of counts. The CDR3 loop reads CASSVTSGGSDEQFF. The CDR3 bases are TGTGCCAGCAGCGTAACTAGCGGGGGTAGCGATGAGCAGTTCTTC. The chain carries TRBV7-9 and TRBJ2-1; TRBD2 aligns across 11 bases. Germline V gives CDR1 SEHNR, CDR2 FQNEAQ (reference sequence). The CDR3 is made up of 15 amino acids. V was clipped by 5 bases and J by 8 bases; unmatched bases: 8.

The chain links TRBV7-6 to TRBJ1-1; D is undetermined. V lost 3 bases and J 3 bases, leaving 20 bases between the germline ends. Germline V gene lookup returns CDR1 SGHVS and CDR2 FNYEAQ. The CDR3 consists of 17 residues. CDR3 region: CASSFRDPAFWDTEAFF. As DNA, the CDR3 is TGTGCCAGCAGCTTTCGTGACCCGGCTTTTTGGGACACTGAAGCTTTCTTT.

The J gene is TRBJ2-7, the V gene TRBV20-1; 9 bases fit TRBD2. V dropped 3 bases and J dropped 2; count of bases not matched to a gene: 8. CDR3 length: 15 residues. From germline, CDR1 is DFQATT and CDR2 SNEGSKA (reference sequence). The CDR3 nucleotides read TGCAGTGCTAGTGGGGGGTTAGCGGGAGCCTACGAGCAGTACTTC. Its translation is CSASGGLAGAYEQYF.

The rearrangement links TRBV7-9 to TRBJ2-1, with D unresolved. CDR1 SEHNR and CDR2 FQNEAQ come from the germline V gene (reference sequence). V lost 1 base to trimming and J lost 1 base, with 8 bases between them. The CDR3 has 15 residues. The CDR3 region is CASSLVAASYNEQFF. CDR3 in DNA: TGTGCCAGCAGCTTAGTGGCGGCTTCCTACAATGAGCAGTTCTTC.

There are a few counts of this clonotype. V is TRBV28 and J is TRBJ1-5; D unclear. This CDR3 has 14 amino acids. With 9 bases removed from V and 3 bases from J, the gap between germline ends came to 15 bases. From germline, CDR1 is MDHEN and CDR2 SYDVKM. This CDR3 reads CASCFTEFNQPQHF. In DNA, the CDR3 is TGTGCCAGTTGTTTTACAGAGTTCAATCAGCCCCAGCATTTT.

Concerning this clonotype itself: Mismatch with germline at one junction end may stem from a read error. The chain uses TRBV7-9 and TRBJ1-3; 10 nucleotides line up with TRBD1. Looked up from germline, CDR1 is SEHNR and CDR2 is FQNEAQ (reference sequence). The CDR3 has 15 amino acids. The CDR3 loop is CASSFMRDRGDRPFF. In nucleotides, the CDR3 is TGTGCCAGCAGCTTCATGCGGGACAGGGGAGACCGTCCCTTCTTT. The full variable domain, rest sourced from reference TRBV7-9 and TRBJ1-3, is DTGVSQNPRHKITKRGQNVTFRCDPISEHNRLYWYRQTLGQGPEFLTYFQNEAQLEKSRLLSDRFSAERPKGSFSTLEIQRTEQGDSAMYLCASSFMRDRGDRPFFGEGSWLTVV.

V gene TRBV7-9 combines with J gene TRBJ2-2; D gene unclear. CDR1 and CDR2 (germline): SEHNR, FQNEAQ (reference sequence). The CDR3 has 15 residues. V lost 4 bases to trimming and J lost 4 bases, with 13 bases between them. The CDR3 here is CASSSPGPGTGELFF. In DNA form, the CDR3 reads TGTGCCAGCAGCTCCCCCGGACCGGGCACCGGGGAGCTGTTTTTT. Combining the CDR3 with reference TRBV7-9 and TRBJ2-2 gives the whole variable domain DTGVSQNPRHKITKRGQNVTFRCDPISEHNRLYWYRQTLGQGPEFLTYFQNEAQLEKSRLLSDRFSAERPKGSFSTLEIQRTEQGDSAMYLCASSSPGPGTGELFFGEGSRLTVL.

This sequence joins TRBV6-6 and TRBJ2-5, with unresolved D. This CDR3 is built from 12 residues. Looked up from germline, CDR1 is MNHNY and CDR2 is SVGAGI (reference sequence). Trimming shortened V by 7 bases and J by 7 bases, and 13 bases separated the two germline ends. The DNA of the CDR3 is TGTGCCAGCAAGGCCGGTTGGGGGACCCAGTACTTC. Encoded protein: CASKAGWGTQYF.

This clonotype has a handful of counts. The chain uses TRBV7-9 and TRBJ1-2; TRBD1 matches at 11 bases. V gave up 10 bases and J gave up 8 bases; unmatched junction bases: 9. Germline V gene sequence: CDR1 SEHNR, CDR2 FQNEAQ (reference sequence). The CDR3 runs to 13 residues. CDR3 coding DNA: TGTGCCACCGAAACCCGGACAGGGGGCGGCTACACCTTC. Its translation: CATETRTGGGYTF.

The chain has TRBV7-9 and TRBJ2-5; 7 bases map to TRBD2. This CDR3 has 16 residues. V trimming: 7 bases; J trimming: 4 bases; junction bases outside the gene matches: 15. Per germline, CDR1 SEHNR and CDR2 FQNEAQ (reference sequence). The CDR3 loop is CASTTSRGGSGETQYF. In DNA form, the CDR3 reads TGTGCCAGCACCACCTCGCGGGGCGGGAGTGGAGAGACCCAGTACTTC.

V gene TRBV27 combines with J gene TRBJ2-5; TRBD2 matches at 11 bases. Germline CDR1 reads MNHEY; CDR2 reads SMNVEV (reference sequence). This CDR3 spans 18 amino acids. J gave up 5 bases and V 0 bases, and 11 bases lay outside the gene matches. Written as DNA, the CDR3 is TGTGCCAGCAGTTTATCCGCCGTATTAGCGGGAGGGCCGGAGACCCAGTACTTC. Amino acid sequence: CASSLSAVLAGGPETQYF.

The chain links TRBV7-9 to TRBJ1-1; tentatively, D is TRBD1 (5 bases). Looked up from germline, CDR1 is SEHNR and CDR2 is FQNEAQ (reference sequence). With 5 bases removed from V and 0 bases from J, the gap between germline ends came to 10 bases. CDR3 size: 14 residues. The CDR3 is CASSPDRLNTEAFF. The CDR3 region has the DNA TGTGCCAGCAGCCCCGACAGATTGAACACTGAAGCTTTCTTT.

The sample holds a few counts of this clonotype. This chain joins TRBV5-6 and TRBJ2-2; 7 nucleotides agree with TRBD2. The length of the CDR3 is 16 residues. Per the germline V gene, CDR1 is SGHDT and CDR2 is YYEEEE. V was pared by 1 base and J by 4 bases, with 7 bases of the junction left unmatched. CDR3: CASSLWRELSTGELFF. As DNA, the CDR3 is TGTGCCAGCAGCTTGTGGCGGGAGCTATCCACCGGGGAGCTGTTTTTT.

This chain connects TRBV4-1 to TRBJ1-5; D unclear. Germline V gene data show CDR1 as MGHRA and CDR2 as YSYEKL. V was cut by 3 bases and J by 1 base, with 7 bases left in between. The CDR3 consists of 14 residues. CDR3 region: CASSQINSNQPQHF. The CDR3 region has the DNA TGCGCCAGCAGCCAGATTAACAGCAATCAGCCCCAGCATTTT.

The rearrangement links TRBV27 to TRBJ1-1, with D unclear. The V end lost 3 bases, the J end lost 1 base, and 12 bases lay between the germline ends. Germline V CDR1 and CDR2: MNHEY, SMNVEV (reference sequence). There are 15 residues in the CDR3. This chain's CDR3 is CASSFMSVSNTEAFF. The CDR3 bases are TGTGCCAGCAGTTTTATGTCGGTTTCGAACACTGAAGCTTTCTTT.

A few counts support this clonotype. The V and J genes are TRBV7-9 and TRBJ2-3, with 8 bases fitting TRBD2. V was pared by 5 bases and J by 4 bases, with 14 bases of the junction left unmatched. CDR3 length: 17 amino acids. Germline V gene sequence: CDR1 SEHNR, CDR2 FQNEAQ (reference sequence). The CDR3 sequence is CASSTSQGIGGADTQYF. CDR3 nucleotides: TGTGCCAGCAGCACATCACAGGGCATCGGGGGGGCAGATACGCAGTATTTT.